This entry is about one T cell receptor (beta chain). The sample comes from a study of PD-L1 blockade in urothelial cancer. Time point meaning: pretreatment peripheral blood. Each patient's cancer was a locally advanced or metastatic urothelial carcinoma. The germline CDR1 and CDR2 sequences are LGHNT and FRNRAP. The J segment lost 3 bases and the V segment lost 1 base, leaving 9 bases of the junction unmatched. The length of the CDR3 is 18 residues. Here immunoSEQ multiplex PCR was the method, and the copy in TCRdb shows in-frame clones only, minus some. The sample has about 87,000 clones, roughly 84% seen once.

The source of this sequence is a man in his sixties with urothelial cancer. Material: PBMCs, obtained around atezolizumab (anti-PD-L1) treatment. This sequence joins TRBV12-5 and TRBJ1-5; 10 positions agree with TRBD1. The CDR3 is CASGLAPLGTGDNQPQHF. CDR3 coding DNA: TGTGCTAGTGGTTTGGCCCCCTTAGGGACAGGGGACAATCAGCCCCAGCATTTT.